Each of the 13 T cell receptor beta chains below was sequenced from the same sample in a study of CXCR3-negative and CXCR3-positive naive CD8 T cells. UMI-labeled TRB cDNA libraries were prepared by 5' RACE. Each CDR3 protein gets one entry in TCRdb, which reprocessed the 5' RACE reads and gives no DNA. This sample's clone table lists some 66,000 distinct CDR3 sequences. Sequencing was carried out using naive CXCR3- CD8+ T cells from blood. Regarding subset: CD45RO-CCR7+CD27+CD95- naive CD8+ T cells lacking CXCR3 (TNR3-). The origin of the receptors is a human donor in good health. Some clones in this sample may be carry-over from other donors' samples.

The chain carries TRBV29-1 and TRBJ2-7; as DNA is missing, the TRBD2 call by TCRdb cannot be tested. Germline CDR1 is SQVTM and CDR2 is ANQGSEA. The CDR3 totals 13 residues. The CDR3 loop is CSVRTLQGYEQYF.

The gene calls are TRBV5-1 and TRBJ2-6. The germline CDR1 and CDR2 sequences are SGHRS and YFSETQ. CDR3 length equals 12 residues. This CDR3 reads CASSSSANVLTF.

The chain carries TRBV20-1 and TRBJ2-3; TCRdb's assignment of TRBD1 cannot be checked, as there is no DNA. The germline V gene encodes CDR1 DFQATT and CDR2 SNEGSKA (reference sequence). The CDR3 length is 15 residues. The CDR3 protein is CSARRQTGDTDTQYF.

V gene TRBV6-5 combines with J gene TRBJ1-1. Germline V gene lookup returns CDR1 MNHEY and CDR2 SVGAGI. This CDR3 is built from 13 residues. CDR3 in amino acids: CASTLRRNTEAFF.

This chain uses TRBV6-2 or TRBV6-3 with TRBJ1-2. CDR3 length equals 15 residues. CDR1 is MNHEY, CDR2 SVGEGT, per germline. CDR3 region: CASRSGRMSHYGYTF.

This rearrangement joins TRBV12-3 or TRBV12-4 to TRBJ2-1; TCRdb names TRBD1, which stays unverified in the absence of DNA. The CDR3 spans 18 residues. This chain's CDR3 is CASSLSGSGTGSLNEQFF.

CDR3: CASSLMTDISYNEQFF. The gene calls are TRBV7-3 and TRBJ2-1; TCRdb selects TRBD1, and the lack of DNA leaves this call unchecked. Germline lookup yields CDR1 SGHTA and CDR2 FQGTGA. The CDR3 loop spans 16 amino acids.

The chain is built from TRBV2 and TRBJ2-5; TCRdb calls TRBD1, which cannot be checked without DNA. The CDR3 extends over 17 amino acids. Germline CDR1 and CDR2: SNHLY and FYNNEI. The CDR3 protein is CASSGPPGQGGEETQYF.

This chain joins TRBV6-5 and TRBJ1-1. Germline CDR1 reads MNHEY; CDR2 reads SVGAGI. This CDR3 spans 13 amino acids. The CDR3 loop is CASSYKENTEAFF.

This chain connects TRBV13 to TRBJ2-5; the TCRdb call, TRBD2, lacks DNA for checking. The germline V gene encodes CDR1 PRHDT and CDR2 FYEKMQ (reference sequence). The CDR3 contains 14 residues. CDR3 sequence: CASSSGLREETQYF. Together with reference TRBV13 and TRBJ2-5, the CDR3 gives the full variable domain: AAGVIQSPRHLIKEKRETATLKCYPIPRHDTVYWYQQGPGQDPQFLISFYEKMQSDKGSIPDRFSAQQFSDYHSELNMSSLELGDSALYFCASSSGLREETQYFGPGTRLLVL.

The chain carries TRBV20-1 and TRBJ1-1. Germline V lookup: CDR1 DFQATT, CDR2 SNEGSKA (reference sequence). The CDR3 totals 13 residues. The chain's CDR3 is CSATPKLDTEAFF.

The chain recombines TRBV11-1 with TRBJ1-1. In germline, CDR1 is SGHAT, CDR2 FQDESV (reference sequence). This CDR3 region has 18 residues. The CDR3 is CASSPTGPNRWGSTEAFF.

This chain uses TRBV4-1 with TRBJ1-1. CDR1 MGHRA and CDR2 YSYEKL come from the germline V gene. The CDR3 spans 13 residues. This chain's CDR3 is CASSLHLNTEAFF.